This TCR beta chain was found in a study of blood T cell repertoires in COVID-19. The method was immunoSEQ multiplex PCR; TCRdb's version includes in-frame clones alone and lacks a portion of them. Here the sample spans 200,000 to 300,000 clones, more than 70% being singletons. Germline V gene lookup returns CDR1 SGHKS and CDR2 YYEKEE (reference sequence). The CDR3 sequence is 13 residues long. V lost 4 bases and J 7 bases, leaving 14 bases between the germline ends. Sequencing used peripheral blood. The chain carries TRBV5-5 and TRBJ1-1, with TRBD1 as a possible D gene (6 bases). The receptor's source is a man older than 75 with acute or convalescent COVID-19. CDR3 sequence (DNA): TGTGCCAGCAGCCGAAGACAGGCCTTTGAAGCTTTCTTT. It codes for CASSRRQAFEAFF. The full variable domain, rest sourced from reference TRBV5-5 and TRBJ1-1, is DAGVTQSPTHLIKTRGQQVTLRCSPISGHKSVSWYQQVLGQGPQFIFQYYEKEERGRGNFPDRFSARQFPNYSSELNVNALLLGDSALYLCASSRRQAFEAFFGQGTRLTVV.